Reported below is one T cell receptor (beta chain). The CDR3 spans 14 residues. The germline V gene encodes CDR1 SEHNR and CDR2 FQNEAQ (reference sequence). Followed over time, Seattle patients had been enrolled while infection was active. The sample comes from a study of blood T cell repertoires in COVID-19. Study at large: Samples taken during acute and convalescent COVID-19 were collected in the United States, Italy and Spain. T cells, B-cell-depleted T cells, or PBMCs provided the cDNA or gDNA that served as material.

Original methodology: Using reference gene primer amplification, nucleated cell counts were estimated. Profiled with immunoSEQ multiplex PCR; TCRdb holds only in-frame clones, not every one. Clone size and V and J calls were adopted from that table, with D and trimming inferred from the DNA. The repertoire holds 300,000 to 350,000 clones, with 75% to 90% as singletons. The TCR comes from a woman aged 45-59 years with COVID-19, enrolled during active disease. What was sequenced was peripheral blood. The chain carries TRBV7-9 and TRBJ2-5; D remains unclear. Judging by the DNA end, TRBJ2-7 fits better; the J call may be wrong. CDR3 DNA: TGTGCCAGCAGCTTAGGAGGAAATTTCGACGAGCAGTACTTC. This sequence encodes CASSLGGNFDEQYF.